The rows below give T cell receptor beta chains drawn from one sample of a study of OX40 agonist ivuxolimab in advanced cancers. The repertoire was sequenced with immunoSEQ multiplex PCR; TCRdb's copy has only in-frame clones and lacks some. Of approximately 72,000 clones in the sample, 65% to 90% were seen once. The input for sequencing was CD4+ or CD8+ T cells sorted from blood, taken in a trial of the OX40 agonist ivuxolimab. The receptors stem from an adult with an advanced solid tumor such as melanoma, head and neck, liver or kidney cancer. Each CDR3 is given with its conserved first and last residue. The D gene is left open where the match is weak. Size is omitted from some rows. Given values are once, few, many or a class for expanded clones.

J gene | V gene | D gene | clone size | CDR3 DNA | CDR3 protein
TRBJ2-3 | TRBV29-1 | TRBD2 | . | TGCAGCGTTGATACTAGCGGGAGCACAGATACGCAGTATTTT | CSVDTSGSTDTQYF
TRBJ1-2 | TRBV29-1 | . | . | TGCAGCGTTGATAGCTATGGCTACACCTTC | CSVDSYGYTF
TRBJ2-5 | TRBV2 | . | . | TGTGCCAGCCAGGGCCAGGGGATAGGGCAAGAGACCCAGTACTTC | CASQGQGIGQETQYF
TRBJ2-3 | TRBV11-1 | TRBD2 | . | TGTGCCAGCAGCTTAGCAGCGGGACGGGGAGATACGCAGTATTTT | CASSLAAGRGDTQYF
TRBJ2-3 | TRBV14 | . | . | TGTGCCAGCAGCGAAGATAGGACTCGAACCACAGATACGCAGTATTTT | CASSEDRTRTTDTQYF
TRBJ2-2 | TRBV4-2 | TRBD1 | . | TGTGCCAGCAGCCAGGACAGGGCCACCGGGGAGCTGTTTTTT | CASSQDRATGELFF
TRBJ2-7 | TRBV7-9 | . | . | TGTGCCAGCAGCCCAGAGAACCCGGGACTTCCTGCTCCCTACGAGCAGTACTTC | CASSPENPGLPAPYEQYF
TRBJ2-7 | TRBV11-3 | TRBD2 | . | TGTGCCAGCGCCCGGGGGGGAGCCTACGAGCAGTACTTC | CASARGGAYEQYF
TRBJ1-4 | TRBV7-2 | . | few | TGTGCCAGCAGCATTACCGGGTCCGCGGGCGAAAAACTGTTTTTT | CASSITGSAGEKLFF
TRBJ1-2 | TRBV7-2 | . | . | TGTGCCAGCAGCTTAGACTGGAACGCCTATGGCTACACCTTC | CASSLDWNAYGYTF
TRBJ2-5 | TRBV7-8 | . | . | TGTGCCAGCAGTCCCTTCGGGGCATGGCAAGAGACCCAGTACTTC | CASSPFGAWQETQYF
TRBJ2-3 | TRBV5-1 | . | . | TGCGCCAGCAGGGGCCAGGCCAGGGATACGCAGTATTTT | CASRGQARDTQYF
TRBJ1-1 | TRBV29-1 | . | . | TGCAGCGTTGATGGGGCTGAAGCTTTCTTT | CSVDGAEAFF
TRBJ1-1 | TRBV7-8 | . | few | TGTGCCAGCAGCTTTTTAGGGACAATTCTTTTAACTGAAGCTTTCTTT | CASSFLGTILLTEAFF
TRBJ1-2 | TRBV19 | . | . | TGTGCCAGTAGTATCGGCAGGGATCGTAACTATGGCTACACCTTC | CASSIGRDRNYGYTF
TRBJ1-2 | TRBV5-1 | . | . | TGCGCCAGCAGCCCCCGTCCTGAGGACTATGGCTACACCTTC | CASSPRPEDYGYTF
TRBJ2-1 | TRBV2 | TRBD2 | . | TGTGCCAGTGGGGGGACTAGCGGGTACAATGAGCAGTTCTTC | CASGGTSGYNEQFF
TRBJ1-1 | TRBV5-4 | . | . | TGTGCCAGCAGCCGAAGACTGACGAACACTGAAGCTTTCTTT | CASSRRLTNTEAFF
TRBJ1-1 | TRBV6-4 | TRBD1 | . | TGTGCCAGCAAACTTCCGGGACAGTTGACTGAAGCTTTCTTT | CASKLPGQLTEAFF
TRBJ1-3 | TRBV2 | . | few | TGTGCCAGCAGTGAAATCCAGGTCTTCTCTGGAAACACCATATATTTT | CASSEIQVFSGNTIYF
TRBJ2-2 | TRBV7-8 | . | . | TGTGCCAGCGGGGGTAGGGCGTCCGGGGAGCTGTTTTTT | CASGGRASGELFF
TRBJ2-3 | TRBV18 | TRBD2 | . | TGTGCCAGCTCATCCACGACTAGCGGGAGTAACGTAGATACGCAGTATTTT | CASSSTTSGSNVDTQYF
TRBJ1-1 | TRBV19 | TRBD1 | . | TGTGCCAGTAGTATATCTTCTGAGCCAGGGGGCAGAGGCACTGAAGCTTTCTTT | CASSISSEPGGRGTEAFF
TRBJ2-2 | TRBV19 | TRBD2 | . | TGTGCCAGTAGTGGAGTGGGAGGGGTCACCGGGGAGCTGTTTTTT | CASSGVGGVTGELFF
TRBJ2-3 | TRBV19 | . | . | TGTGCCAGTAGTATAGCAGCGGGCAGGAGGAGAGATACGCAGTATTTT | CASSIAAGRRRDTQYF
TRBJ2-3 | TRBV19 | . | . | TGTGCCAGTAGTATAGTTCCAGATACGCAGTATTTT | CASSIVPDTQYF
TRBJ2-1 | TRBV30 | TRBD2 | . | TGTGCCTGGAGTTCTAGCGGGGGATCGCAGTTCTTC | CAWSSSGGSQFF
TRBJ1-3 | TRBV6-1 | TRBD1 | . | TGTGCCAGCAGTGAGGGACAGACCTCTGGAAACACCATATATTTT | CASSEGQTSGNTIYF
TRBJ2-3 | TRBV7-9 | TRBD2 | . | TGTGCCGGGACTAAGACCACAGATACGCAGTATTTT | CAGTKTTDTQYF
TRBJ1-1 | TRBV10-3 | . | few | TGTGCCATCAGTGAGTCGGGGGGGGCCGGGGACACTGAAGCTTTCTTT | CAISESGGAGDTEAFF
TRBJ1-4 | TRBV30 | . | . | TGTGCCTGGGCCCCCGGGATAACTAATGAAAAACTGTTTTTT | CAWAPGITNEKLFF
TRBJ2-7 | TRBV6-1 | TRBD1 | . | TGTGCCAGCCGGGACAGACGTTACGAGCAGTACTTC | CASRDRRYEQYF
TRBJ1-1 | TRBV5-1 | . | few | TGCGCCAGCAGCCCGCGGACTGGAATAGGGACTGAAGCTTTCTTT | CASSPRTGIGTEAFF
TRBJ1-1 | TRBV6-5 | . | . | TGTGCCAGCAGCCCGACAGTGAACACTGAAGCTTTCTTT | CASSPTVNTEAFF
TRBJ1-5 | TRBV19 | TRBD1 | . | TGTGCCAGTAGTAGGGACAGGGGGCAAGGACAGCCCCAGCATTTT | CASSRDRGQGQPQHF
TRBJ2-7 | TRBV13 | TRBD1 | few | TGTGCCAGCAGCTGGAGGACAGGGGGCATGATCGAGCAGTACTTC | CASSWRTGGMIEQYF
TRBJ2-7 | TRBV10-1 | . | . | TGCGCCAGCAGTGAGGGACTCTCGGACGAGCAGTACTTC | CASSEGLSDEQYF
TRBJ2-7 | TRBV7-2 | TRBD2 | . | TGTGCCAGCAGCTTGTGGGCCCTAGCGGGAGTTATCCACGAGCAGTACTTC | CASSLWALAGVIHEQYF
TRBJ2-5 | TRBV18 | TRBD2 | . | TGTGCCAGCTCACGGACTAGCGGGCACCAAGAGACCCAGTACTTC | CASSRTSGHQETQYF
TRBJ1-2 | TRBV30 | . | . | TGTGCCTGGAGTGAACGGATAATTGCCTACACCTTC | CAWSERIIAYTF
TRBJ1-1 | TRBV30 | . | . | TGTGCCTGGCAGGACAGCCTCAACAGTGAAGCTTTCTTT | CAWQDSLNSEAFF
TRBJ1-2 | TRBV6-1 | . | . | TGTGCCAGCAGTGAGGCGGACAGTGACTATGGCTACACCTTC | CASSEADSDYGYTF